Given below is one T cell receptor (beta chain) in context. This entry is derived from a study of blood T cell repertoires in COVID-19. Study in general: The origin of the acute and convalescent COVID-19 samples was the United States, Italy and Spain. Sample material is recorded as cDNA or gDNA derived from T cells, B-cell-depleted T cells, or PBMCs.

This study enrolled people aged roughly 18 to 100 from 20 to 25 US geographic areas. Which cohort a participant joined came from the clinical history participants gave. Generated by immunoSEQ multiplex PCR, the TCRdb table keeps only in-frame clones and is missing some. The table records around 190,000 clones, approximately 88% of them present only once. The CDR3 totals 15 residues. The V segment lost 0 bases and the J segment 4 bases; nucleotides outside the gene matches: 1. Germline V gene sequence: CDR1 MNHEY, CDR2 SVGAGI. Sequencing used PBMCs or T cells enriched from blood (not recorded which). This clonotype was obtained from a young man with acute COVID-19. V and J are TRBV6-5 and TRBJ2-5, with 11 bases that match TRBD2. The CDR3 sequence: CASSYSLAGGETQYF. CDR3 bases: TGTGCCAGCAGTTACTCCCTAGCGGGAGGAGAGACCCAGTACTTC.